The clone carrying this TCR beta chain was detected many times. V was pared by 0 bases and J by 5 bases, with 10 bases between. Germline loops: CDR1 MGHRA, CDR2 YSYEKL. The CDR3 is 14 amino acids. The entry originates in a study of blood T cells in healthy people across ages. The use of a sample-barcoded 5' primer and a J-beta primer mix characterized a second PCR of about 6 to 12 cycles. TCRdb processed the 5' RACE reads anew with MiXCR; each CDR3 protein has one entry. Of hundreds of thousands of distinct CDR3 sequences in the sample, less than 30% are singletons; the top ten hold 29%. The chain combines TRBV4-1 with TRBJ2-5; D ambiguous. Sequencing was carried out using blood. The TCR sequence derives from a woman in her 70s in good health. The CDR3 sequence is CASSQDSQRETQYF. CDR3 in DNA: TGCGCCAGCAGCCAAGATTCCCAGAGGGAGACCCAGTACTTC.